This TCR beta chain was obtained from a study of prognosis after radiotherapy for stage I lung cancer. In the study overall: Newly diagnosed primary stage I lung tumors occurred in roughly 13 patients, and oligometastatic NSCLC after surgical resection of the primary tumor occurred in five. All of the patients with non-small cell lung cancer, including roughly seven who had refused surgery, were considered to be medically inoperable. Regarding the study as a whole: Unique TCR clone counts were lower following stereotactic body radiation therapy (median 10,088 versus 6,861).

CDR3 of TCR beta was amplified from genomic DNA via a two-round multiplex PCR. First-round PCR used primers specific to each TRBV and TRBJ gene. Second-round PCR used universal primers. Via MiXCR, TCRdb re-called the multiplex PCR reads, giving one row per CDR3 protein. The sample has around 30,000 distinct CDR3 sequences; approximately 31% are singletons. This CDR3 has 16 amino acids. Germline CDR1 reads KGHSH; CDR2 reads LQKENI. Trimming shortened V by 1 base and J by 6 bases, and 16 bases separated the two germline ends. Notes on this clonotype: Its antigen is unknown.

The source is a donor over 45 with non-small cell lung cancer. The chain recombines TRBV18 with TRBJ1-5; TRBD1 is a possible D gene (6 bases). The specimen comprised PBMCs, sampled before or after stereotactic body radiation therapy (not recorded which). CDR3 nucleotides: TGTGCCAGCTCACCACAGTCGATGGGGGCTGGTCAGCCCCAGCATTTT. Translation gives CASSPQSMGAGQPQHF.